One and the same sample provided the 17 T cell receptor beta chains below, sequenced in a study of HIV-infected children after antiretroviral therapy interruption. A 3' RACE protocol on RNA, with unique molecular identifiers, produced the TCR library. TCRdb itself ran the 3' RACE reads through MiXCR, one entry per CDR3 protein. Of roughly 3,700 distinct CDR3 sequences in the sample, 4% to 5% were seen once. Treatment indicated: PENTA 11 planned treatment interruption arm or continuous ART arm. The sequenced sample was CD45RO+ CD8+ T cells from PBMCs, pooled from several time points, obtained from a donor given antiretroviral therapy, either interrupted or continuous. Described subset: memory CD8+ CD45RO+ CD45RA- T cells. The receptors derive from a pool of human donors with HIV.

This clonotype was picked up many times. The chain links TRBV19 to TRBJ2-5; D unresolved. V lost 1 base and J 1 base, leaving 7 bases between the germline ends. Germline V CDR1 and CDR2: LNHDA, SQIVND (reference sequence). The CDR3 length is 14 residues. CDR3 DNA: TGTGCCAGTAGTATAGTAGGATTCCAAGAGACCCAGTACTTC. Its protein is CASSIVGFQETQYF.

This clonotype was recorded many times. V gene TRBV6-5 combines with J gene TRBJ1-1, with D possibly being TRBD1 (5 bases). Germline V gene data show CDR1 as MNHEY and CDR2 as SVGAGI. Trimming shortened V by 8 bases and J by 1 base, and 11 bases separated the two germline ends. The CDR3 has 13 amino acids. In DNA form, the CDR3 reads TGTGCCAGCGGCTTTCAGGGGAACACTGAAGCTTTCTTT. Encoded protein: CASGFQGNTEAFF.

The chain links TRBV10-3 to TRBJ2-7; D is perhaps TRBD2 (6 bases). CDR3 length: 16 residues. V was shortened by 2 bases and J by 2 bases, with 16 bases between the two germline ends. CDR1 ENHRY and CDR2 SYGVKD come from the germline V gene. CDR3 DNA sequence: TGTGCCATCAGTGAGAAGGGTCGGGGGTACACCTACGAGCAGTACTTC. Translation gives CAISEKGRGYTYEQYF.

This clonotype occurred many times. This chain connects TRBV20-1 to TRBJ2-3; perhaps TRBD2 as D (5 bases). CDR1 DFQATT and CDR2 SNEGSKA come from the germline V gene (reference sequence). This CDR3 contains 13 residues. Trimming removed 5 bases at V and 4 bases at J, with 13 bases between. The CDR3 reads CSAQKPGSDTQYF. CDR3 coding DNA: TGCAGTGCTCAAAAACCGGGGTCAGATACGCAGTATTTT.

There are a few counts of this clonotype. Here the CDR3 omits its conserved ending phenylalanine or tryptophan, so a read error is the likely source. The chain links TRBV28 to TRBJ1-6; TRBD1 matches 8 bases. The CDR3 loop spans 16 amino acids. V lost 6 bases, J lost 5 bases, and 9 bases stayed unmatched. Germline V gives CDR1 MDHEN, CDR2 SYDVKM. The CDR3 DNA reads as TGTGCCAGCAGCCCACGTGGACAGGGAAATAATTCACCCCTCCACCTT. This sequence encodes CASSPRGQGNNSPLHL.

This clonotype is categorized as medium-sized. The CDR3 DNA is TGCAGTGCTAGAGATGAACTAGCGGAGAACACCGGGGAGCTGTTTTTT. This codes for CSARDELAENTGELFF. The chain employs TRBV20-1 and TRBJ2-2; 8 bases agree with TRBD2. In germline, CDR1 is DFQATT, CDR2 SNEGSKA (reference sequence). The CDR3 loop spans 16 amino acids. The V and J ends lost 0 bases and 1 base, in that order; junction bases with no gene match: 4.

In this sample, this clonotype is medium-sized. The chain is built from TRBV4-1 and TRBJ1-6; D is ambiguous. Trimming stripped 1 base from V and 7 bases from J, with 11 bases between. Germline V lookup: CDR1 MGHRA, CDR2 YSYEKL. This CDR3 is 15 amino acids long. Here the CDR3 DNA reads TGCGCCAGCAGCCAAGGGGTTCCTCGGAATTCACCCCTCCACTTT. This sequence encodes CASSQGVPRNSPLHF.

This clonotype appeared many times. The chain is built from TRBV12-3 or TRBV12-4 and TRBJ2-3; tentatively, D is TRBD1 or TRBD2 (5 bases each). Trimming removed 3 bases from V and 2 bases from J, with 24 bases in between. The CDR3 has 19 amino acids. The CDR3 DNA follows: TGTGCCAGCAGTTTTGAGGGCCAGGGACCTTCGTTAGACACAGATACGCAGTATTTT. Translating gives CASSFEGQGPSLDTDTQYF.

By share, this clonotype counts as medium-sized. V is TRBV30 and J is TRBJ2-7, with 7 nucleotides matching TRBD2. CDR3 size: 15 residues. V shed 2 bases, J shed 3 bases, and the junction held 10 bases outside the gene matches. Germline V CDR1 and CDR2: GTSNPN, SVGIG (reference sequence). The CDR3 nucleotides read TGTGCCTGGAGTCAGGGAGGGGACTCTTTCTACGAGCAGTACTTC. This sequence encodes CAWSQGGDSFYEQYF.

In this sample, this clonotype is medium-sized. The chain links TRBV7-8 to TRBJ2-7, with no clear D. This CDR3 region has 16 residues. The V end was cut by 2 bases, the J end by 1 base, with 15 bases between. Germline assignment: CDR1 SGHVS and CDR2 FQNEAQ. CDR3 DNA sequence: TGTGCCAGCAGCTTATCCGAGAGCTACCCGTCCTACGAGCAGTACTTC. Protein product: CASSLSESYPSYEQYF.

By share of the sample, this clonotype is medium-sized. V is TRBV5-1 and J is TRBJ1-1; 7 nucleotides agree with TRBD1. The CDR3 has 14 amino acids. V dropped 4 bases and J dropped 1; count of bases not matched to a gene: 4. Per germline, CDR1 SGHRS and CDR2 YFSETQ. CDR3 bases: TGCGCCAGCAGCGCAAGACAGGGGAACACTGAAGCTTTCTTT. This codes for CASSARQGNTEAFF. Full variable domain (outside the CDR3, taken from reference TRBV5-1 and TRBJ1-1): KAGVTQTPRYLIKTRGQQVTLSCSPISGHRSVSWYQQTPGQGLQFLFEYFSETQRNKGNFPGRFSGRQFSNSRSEMNVSTLELGDSALYLCASSARQGNTEAFFGQGTRLTVV.

This clonotype was detected ten times or more. The chain couples TRBV6-5 to TRBJ1-2; a possible D gene is TRBD1 (5 bases). This CDR3 has 13 amino acids. CDR1 and CDR2 (germline): MNHEY, SVGAGI. Trimming took 4 bases from V and 8 from J, leaving 14 bases between them. The CDR3: CASSLGTPGGYTF. CDR3 in DNA: TGTGCCAGCAGTTTAGGGACTCCGGGGGGCTACACCTTC.

This clonotype has a count of ten or more. The rearrangement links TRBV9 to TRBJ2-3; TRBD2 matches at 8 bases. The V segment lost 0 bases and the J segment 11 bases; nucleotides outside the gene matches: 2. The germline V gene encodes CDR1 SGDLS and CDR2 YYNGEE. This CDR3 spans 12 amino acids. The CDR3 sequence is CASSVGGLEQYF. The CDR3 nucleotides read TGTGCCAGCAGCGTAGGGGGACTAGAGCAGTATTTT.

Many counts were recorded for this clonotype. The gene calls are TRBV6-1 and TRBJ2-5; 7 nucleotides agree with TRBD2. With 2 bases clipped from V and 0 bases from J, the junction kept 3 bases outside the gene matches. The germline gives CDR1 MNHNS, CDR2 SASEGT. The length of the CDR3 is 15 residues. The CDR3 DNA follows: TGTGCCAGCAGTGAAACTAGCGTGGACCAAGAGACCCAGTACTTC. Translation gives CASSETSVDQETQYF.

This clonotype is deemed medium-sized. The chain is built from TRBV27 and TRBJ1-5; 7 bases are shared with TRBD1. J lost 6 bases, V lost 5 bases, and 4 bases had no gene match. Per the germline V gene, CDR1 is MNHEY and CDR2 is SMNVEV (reference sequence). The CDR3 sequence is 13 residues long. CDR3 in DNA: TGTGCCAGCAGTCCGACAGGGTTTCAGCCCCAGCATTTT. This translates into CASSPTGFQPQHF.

This clonotype has only a few counts. The J gene is TRBJ2-2, the V gene TRBV19; D unclear. The V gene lost 5 bases and the J gene lost 6 bases, with 7 bases spanning the gap. Germline V CDR1 and CDR2: LNHDA, SQIVND (reference sequence). The CDR3 contains 12 residues. CDR3 in amino acids: CASSRRAGELFF. The CDR3 coding sequence is TGTGCCAGTAGTCGACGGGCCGGGGAGCTGTTTTTT.

This clonotype occurred many times. Here the CDR3 DNA reads TGCGCCAGCAGCCAAGCCGGCTTCACAGATACGCAGTATTTT. Amino acids: CASSQAGFTDTQYF. The V gene is TRBV4-1, the J gene TRBJ2-3; D gene ambiguous. Germline-derived CDR1 and CDR2 are MGHRA and YSYEKL. Trimming took 1 base from V and 2 from J, leaving 7 bases between them. The CDR3 spans 14 residues.